This TCR beta chain was captured by sequencing in a study of blood T cell repertoires in COVID-19. Whole-study context: Spain, Italy and the United States supplied samples that represented acute and convalescent COVID-19. T cells, B-cell-depleted T cells, or PBMCs supplied cDNA or gDNA.

Study processing details: Estimation of nucleated cell counts was performed using reference gene primer amplification. TCRdb's table, derived via immunoSEQ multiplex PCR, lists solely in-frame clones and lacks some. For V, J and clone size, that table is used; D and trimming come from the DNA. Here the sample spans tens of thousands of clones, around three quarters being singletons. This clonotype was obtained from a human donor in a cohort sampled during active COVID-19. The sequencing sample was made of peripheral blood.

The chain's CDR3 is CASTPRTGWYGYTF. The DNA for the CDR3 is TGTGCCAGCACCCCACGGACAGGGTGGTATGGCTACACCTTC. The chain employs TRBV6-5 and TRBJ1-2; 8 positions agree with TRBD1. This CDR3 has 14 amino acids. After removal of 7 bases from V and 5 bases from J, the junction contained 9 bases not matched to a gene. The germline gives CDR1 MNHEY, CDR2 SVGAGI.